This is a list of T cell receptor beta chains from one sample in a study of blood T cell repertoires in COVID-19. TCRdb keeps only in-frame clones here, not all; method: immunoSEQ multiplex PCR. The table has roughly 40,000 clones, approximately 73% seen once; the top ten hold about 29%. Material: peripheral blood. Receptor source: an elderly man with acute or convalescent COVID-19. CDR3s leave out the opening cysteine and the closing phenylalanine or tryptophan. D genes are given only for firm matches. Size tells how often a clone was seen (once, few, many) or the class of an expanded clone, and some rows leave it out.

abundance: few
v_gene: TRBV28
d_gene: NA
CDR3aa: ASSLGHRYEQY

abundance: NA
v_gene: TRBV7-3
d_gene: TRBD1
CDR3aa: ASRRDSSYGYT

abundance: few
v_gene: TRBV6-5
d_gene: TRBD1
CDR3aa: ASSRRDSNSPLH

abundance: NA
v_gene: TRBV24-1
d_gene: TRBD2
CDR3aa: ATDTGGPNTGELF

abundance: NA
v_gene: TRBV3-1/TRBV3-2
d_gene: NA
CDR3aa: ASSQVGRNTEAF

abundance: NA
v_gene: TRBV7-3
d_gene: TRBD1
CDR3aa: ASSFRDSPYNEQF

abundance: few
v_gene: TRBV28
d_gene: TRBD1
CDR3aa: ASRRQGEVKNIQY

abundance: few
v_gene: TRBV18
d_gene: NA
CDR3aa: ASSQGADTEAF

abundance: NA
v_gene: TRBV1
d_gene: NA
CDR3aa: TSSQEQDQPQH

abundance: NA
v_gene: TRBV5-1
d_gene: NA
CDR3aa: ASSLAPGQPDTGELF

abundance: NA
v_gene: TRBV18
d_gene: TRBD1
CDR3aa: ASATGTGEDTQY

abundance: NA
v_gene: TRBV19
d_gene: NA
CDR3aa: ASSTGGGPQH

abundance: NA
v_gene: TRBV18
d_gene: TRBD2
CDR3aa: ASSPTSGGYEQY

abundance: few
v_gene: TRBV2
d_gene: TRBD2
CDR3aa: ATTGTSGIEQY

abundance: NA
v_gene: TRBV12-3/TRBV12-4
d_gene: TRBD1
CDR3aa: ASSPLAGGGYT

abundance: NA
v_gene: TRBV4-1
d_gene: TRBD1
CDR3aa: ASSQEQGATEAF

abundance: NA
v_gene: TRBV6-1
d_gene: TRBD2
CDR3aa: ASSDPRLAGVGDTQY

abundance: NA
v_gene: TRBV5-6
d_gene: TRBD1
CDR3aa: ASSWGQDLEQY

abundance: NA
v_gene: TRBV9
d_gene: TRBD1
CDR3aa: ASSVRTGASGYT

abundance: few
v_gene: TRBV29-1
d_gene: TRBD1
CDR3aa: SVGTGRDTEAF

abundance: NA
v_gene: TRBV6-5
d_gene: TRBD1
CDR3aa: ASSSGGDDTEAF

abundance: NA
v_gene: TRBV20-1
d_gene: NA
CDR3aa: SASVGLNNEQF

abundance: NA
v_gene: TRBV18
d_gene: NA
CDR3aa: ASSPNTGGNQPQH

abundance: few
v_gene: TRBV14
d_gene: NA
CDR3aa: ASSLRGNNEQF

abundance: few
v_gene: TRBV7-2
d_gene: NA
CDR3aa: ASSFLSYNEQF

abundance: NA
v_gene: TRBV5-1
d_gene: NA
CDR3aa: ASSLGTATNEKLF

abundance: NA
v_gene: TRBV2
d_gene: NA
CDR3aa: ASSARGSGEQY

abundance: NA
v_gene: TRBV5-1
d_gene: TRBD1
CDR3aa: ASGAGTGIVGELF

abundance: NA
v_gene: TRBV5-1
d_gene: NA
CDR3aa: ASRPSGSTDTQY

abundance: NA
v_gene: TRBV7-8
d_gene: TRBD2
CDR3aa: ASSLAPAGVRETQY

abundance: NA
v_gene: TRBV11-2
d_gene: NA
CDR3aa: ASSLIQNGELF

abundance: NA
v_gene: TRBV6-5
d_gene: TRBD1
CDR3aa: ASSRTGNTGELF

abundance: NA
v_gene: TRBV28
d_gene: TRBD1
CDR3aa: ASSSGASGGGGYT

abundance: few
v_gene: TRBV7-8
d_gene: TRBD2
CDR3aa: ASSLFWVAGGGDTGELF

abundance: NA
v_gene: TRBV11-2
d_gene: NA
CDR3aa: ASSPVGSPLH

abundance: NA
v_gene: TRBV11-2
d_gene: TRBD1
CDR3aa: ASSLTGTGGFLTYNEQF

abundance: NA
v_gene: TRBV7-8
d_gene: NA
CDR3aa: ASSPLAPRRPRSYEQY

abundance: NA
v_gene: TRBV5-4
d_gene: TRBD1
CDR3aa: ASSWTGVGTEAF

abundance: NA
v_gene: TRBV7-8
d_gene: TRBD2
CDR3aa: ASSFTSGNNEQF

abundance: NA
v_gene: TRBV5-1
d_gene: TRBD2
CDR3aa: ASSLEGGGSAGELF

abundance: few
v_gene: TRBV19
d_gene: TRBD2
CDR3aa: ASQQLAYSSYNEQF

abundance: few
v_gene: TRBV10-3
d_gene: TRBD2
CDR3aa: AISERRGGEQF

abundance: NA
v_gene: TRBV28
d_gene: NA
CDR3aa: ASSSTGFNTGELF

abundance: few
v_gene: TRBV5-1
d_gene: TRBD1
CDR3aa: ASSPQGVLGQGRFEKLF

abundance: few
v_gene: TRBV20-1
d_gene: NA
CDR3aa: SAPNNEQF

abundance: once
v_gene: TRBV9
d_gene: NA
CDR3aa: ASSVGVGGNYEQY

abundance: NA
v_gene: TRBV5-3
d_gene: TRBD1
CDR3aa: ARSLSRGDSPLH

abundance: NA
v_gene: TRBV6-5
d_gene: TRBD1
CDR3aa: ASSRAGTAITEAF

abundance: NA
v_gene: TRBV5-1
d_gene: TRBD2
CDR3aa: ASSRTSGNTDTQY

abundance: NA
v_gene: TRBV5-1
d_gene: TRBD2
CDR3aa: ASTYGGTSPYNEQF

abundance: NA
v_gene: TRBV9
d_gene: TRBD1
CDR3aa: ASTPPLDRGVEAF

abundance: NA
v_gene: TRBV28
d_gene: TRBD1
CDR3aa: ASSQNRQGVGEQY

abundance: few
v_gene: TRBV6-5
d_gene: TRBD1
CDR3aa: ASRRTGRNQPQH

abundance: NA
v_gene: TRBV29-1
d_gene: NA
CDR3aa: SVSQVGGKNTEAF

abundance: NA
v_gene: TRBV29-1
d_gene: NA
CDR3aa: SVRSGWEGGETQY

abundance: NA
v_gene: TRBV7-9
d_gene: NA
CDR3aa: ASSSGQLRTDTQY

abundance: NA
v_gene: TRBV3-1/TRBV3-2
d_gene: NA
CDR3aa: ASSQDREAEQETQY

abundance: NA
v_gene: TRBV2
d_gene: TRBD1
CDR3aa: ASRQSRGSNTEAF

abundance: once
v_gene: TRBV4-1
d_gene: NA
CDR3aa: ASSQRSGSNEKLF

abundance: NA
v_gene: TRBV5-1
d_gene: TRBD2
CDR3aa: ASSPGVAGAYEQY